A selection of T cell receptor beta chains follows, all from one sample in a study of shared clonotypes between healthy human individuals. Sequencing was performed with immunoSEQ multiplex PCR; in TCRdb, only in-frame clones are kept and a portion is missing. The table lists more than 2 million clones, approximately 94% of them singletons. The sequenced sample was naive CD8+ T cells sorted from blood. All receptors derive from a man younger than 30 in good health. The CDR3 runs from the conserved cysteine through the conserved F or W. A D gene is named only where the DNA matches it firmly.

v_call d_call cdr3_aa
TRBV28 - CASSSGRESGNTIYF
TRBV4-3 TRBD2 CASSQDASGNEQFF
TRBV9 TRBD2 CASSLGTSFWGEETQYF
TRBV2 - CASTEGQGWYEQYF
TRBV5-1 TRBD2 CASSFGLAGVSYNEQFF
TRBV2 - CASNRERETQYF
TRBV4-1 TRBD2 CASSQDLPSGSYEQYF
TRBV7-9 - CAIDTGYTQYF
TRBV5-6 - CASSPGVDEQFF
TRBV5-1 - CASSLEGSYEQYF
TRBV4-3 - CASSQDPDGRLGLFF
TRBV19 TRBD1 CASSLHGTDYYYEQYF
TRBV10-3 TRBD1 CAISDEDRGLIEQYF
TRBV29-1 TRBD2 CSVLAGGADTQYF
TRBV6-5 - CASSYPPTSTNEKLFF